The 9 T cell receptor beta chains given below trace back to one sample, sequenced in a study of shared clonotypes between healthy human individuals. This table comes from immunoSEQ multiplex PCR, and its TCRdb copy is limited to in-frame clones, with some not included. There are around 2.1 million clones in the sample; 85% to 95% occur only once, and more than 1.5% lies in the top ten. The naive CD8 population came from CD45RO-negative cells selected for CCR7, without terminally differentiated effector memory CD45RA+ cells. Source material: naive CD8+ T cells from PBMCs. The receptors stem from a man between 18 and 35 years old in good health. Some clones in this sample may be carry-over from other donors' samples.

The V gene is TRBV14, the J gene TRBJ2-7; D is possibly TRBD1 (5 bases). Germline CDR1 reads SGHDN; CDR2 reads FVKESK. CDR3 length equals 16 residues. The ends were cut back, 3 bases at V and 2 bases at J, with 17 bases in the middle. The CDR3 protein is CASSQGQTDRAYEQYF. The CDR3 region has the DNA TGTGCCAGCAGCCAGGGGCAGACCGATCGGGCCTACGAGCAGTACTTC. Together with reference TRBV14 and TRBJ2-7, the CDR3 gives the full variable domain: EAGVTQFPSHSVIEKGQTVTLRCDPISGHDNLYWYRRVMGKEIKFLLHFVKESKQDESGMPNNRFLAERTGGTYSTLKVQPAELEDSGVYFCASSQGQTDRAYEQYFGPGTRLTVT.

This clone was seen once. The V and J genes are TRBV28 and TRBJ2-7; D could derive from TRBD1 or TRBD2 (5 bases each). V was trimmed by 4 bases and J by 0 bases, leaving 13 bases between them. This CDR3 is built from 15 residues. Germline V gene sequence: CDR1 MDHEN, CDR2 SYDVKM. Here the CDR3 DNA reads TGTGCCAGCAGTTATGGGACCGAAACCTCCTACGAGCAGTACTTC. Protein sequence: CASSYGTETSYEQYF.

The chain couples TRBV7-3 to TRBJ2-4, with D perhaps matching TRBD1 (6 bases). The V gene lost 0 bases and the J gene lost 1 base, with 13 bases spanning the gap. The germline gives CDR1 SGHTA, CDR2 FQGTGA. The CDR3 contains 17 residues. CDR3 in amino acids: CASSLTGGVGAKNIQYF. In nucleotides, the CDR3 is TGTGCCAGCAGCTTAACAGGGGGAGTTGGGGCCAAAAACATTCAGTACTTC.

This chain uses TRBV5-6 with TRBJ2-7; perhaps TRBD1 as D (6 bases). Trimming shortened V by 1 base and J by 0 bases, and 8 bases separated the two germline ends. Per the germline V gene, CDR1 is SGHDT and CDR2 is YYEEEE. The CDR3 covers 14 residues. The CDR3 DNA is TGTGCCAGCAGCTTGAGGACAGCCTCCTACGAGCAGTACTTC. It translates to CASSLRTASYEQYF. Full variable domain (missing parts from reference TRBV5-6 and TRBJ2-7): DAGVTQSPTHLIKTRGQQVTLRCSPKSGHDTVSWYQQALGQGPQFIFQYYEEEERQRGNFPDRFSGHQFPNYSSELNVNALLLGDSALYLCASSLRTASYEQYFGPGTRLTVT.

This chain joins TRBV7-9 and TRBJ2-7; 8 positions match TRBD2. Germline lookup yields CDR1 SEHNR and CDR2 FQNEAQ (reference sequence). CDR3 length: 17 amino acids. The junction had 12 bases not matched to a gene; V was cut back by 4 bases and J by 1 base. CDR3: CASSYLPTSAASYEQYF. DNA of the CDR3: TGTGCCAGCAGCTATCTCCCGACTAGCGCAGCTTCCTACGAGCAGTACTTC.

The J gene is TRBJ1-4, the V gene TRBV7-9; D might be TRBD1 (5 bases). Germline loops: CDR1 SEHNR, CDR2 FQNEAQ (reference sequence). The CDR3 has 14 residues. With 10 bases removed from V and 8 bases from J, the gap between germline ends came to 20 bases. The CDR3 region is CAIHPGGGQEKLFF. For the CDR3, the DNA is TGTGCCATCCACCCTGGGGGTGGTCAGGAAAAACTGTTTTTT.

The chain recombines TRBV28 with TRBJ1-5; tentative D call: TRBD1 (5 bases). CDR3 length equals 16 residues. V dropped 5 bases and J dropped 5 bases, with 19 bases sitting between them. Per the germline V gene, CDR1 is MDHEN and CDR2 is SYDVKM. CDR3 in DNA: TGTGCCAGCAGTACTGGGGGGTGGTTTCATGATCAGCCCCAGCATTTT. Translating gives CASSTGGWFHDQPQHF.

This clone was detected once. This chain connects TRBV9 to TRBJ2-1, with D perhaps given as TRBD1 or TRBD2 (5 bases each). The CDR3 is made up of 14 amino acids. Germline loops: CDR1 SGDLS, CDR2 YYNGEE. V was clipped by 0 bases and J by 6 bases, with 10 bases between them. This chain's CDR3 is CASSVGDVPNEQFF. The CDR3 bases are TGTGCCAGCAGCGTAGGGGACGTCCCCAATGAGCAGTTCTTC.

With respect to this clone: The sample carries other DNA sequences with the same CDR3. V and J are TRBV15 and TRBJ2-7; no firm D call. The length of the CDR3 is 14 residues. In germline, CDR1 is LNHNV, CDR2 YYDKDF (reference sequence). V shed 0 bases and J shed 0 bases, with 6 bases lying between them. The CDR3 sequence: CATSRDGSSYEQYF. The CDR3 coding sequence is TGTGCCACCAGCAGAGACGGGTCCTCCTACGAGCAGTACTTC.